The clone carrying this T cell receptor beta chain was detected ten times or more. These data originate in a study of early T cells in non-severe SARS-CoV-2 infection. The TCR library protocol was used to attach unique molecular identifiers. These identifiers were attached to individual cDNA molecules. One entry per CDR3 protein results from TCRdb running MiXCR on the 5' RACE reads. In the table there are around 33,000 distinct CDR3 sequences, roughly 6% of which are singletons. The ends were cut back, 4 bases at V and 0 bases at J, with 16 bases in the middle. Germline V lookup: CDR1 SGHNT, CDR2 YYREEE (reference sequence). This CDR3 contains 16 residues.

The chain joins TRBV5-4 to TRBJ2-5, with D possibly being TRBD1 (5 bases). The receptor was derived from an adult who was a healthcare worker with PCR-confirmed SARS-CoV-2 infection or an uninfected control (not recorded which). The source material was whole blood. CDR3 DNA sequence: TGTGCCAGCAGCGGACCACTTACAGGTTACCAAGAGACCCAGTACTTC. Amino acid sequence: CASSGPLTGYQETQYF.